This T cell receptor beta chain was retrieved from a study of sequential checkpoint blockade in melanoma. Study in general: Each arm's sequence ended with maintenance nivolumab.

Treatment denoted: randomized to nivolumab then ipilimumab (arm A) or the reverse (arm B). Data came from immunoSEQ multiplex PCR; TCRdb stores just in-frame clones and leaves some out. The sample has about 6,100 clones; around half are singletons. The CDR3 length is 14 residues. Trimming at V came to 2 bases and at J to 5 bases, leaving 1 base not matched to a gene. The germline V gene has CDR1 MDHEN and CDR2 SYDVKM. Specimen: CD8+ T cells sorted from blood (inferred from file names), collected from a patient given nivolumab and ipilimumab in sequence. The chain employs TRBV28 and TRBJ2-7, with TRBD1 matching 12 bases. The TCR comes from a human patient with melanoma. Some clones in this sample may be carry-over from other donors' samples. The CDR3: CASSLGTGGNEQYF. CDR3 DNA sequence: TGTGCCAGCAGTTTAGGGACAGGGGGCAACGAGCAGTACTTC.